A single sample gave rise to the 24 T cell receptor beta chains below, sequenced in a study of CD8 T cells in Susac syndrome. The RNA, 0.5 to 1 ug, was put through reverse transcription using random hexamers. TCRdb independently ran MiXCR on the immunoSEQ multiplex PCR reads; one entry per CDR3 protein. The sample lists around 170,000 distinct CDR3 sequences; about 94% were seen once. The sequencing input was CD4+ T cells from PBMCs. These receptors were obtained from a human donor with Susac syndrome.

The chain links TRBV27 to TRBJ2-2; D is possibly TRBD1 (5 bases). V was clipped by 7 bases and J by 1 base, with 10 bases between them. The CDR3 is 14 residues long. CDR1 is MNHEY and CDR2 is SMNVEV in the germline V gene (reference sequence). As DNA, the CDR3 is TGTGCCAGCACCCGAACAGGGAACACCGGGGAGCTGTTTTTT. Its translation: CASTRTGNTGELFF.

The genes are TRBV29-1 and TRBJ1-1, with 11 bases aligning to TRBD1. Germline CDR1 SQVTM, CDR2 ANQGSEA. The trim removed 4 bases at V and 0 bases at J, leaving 4 bases unmatched. The length of the CDR3 is 15 residues. The CDR3 protein is CSVAGTGGMNTEAFF. The CDR3 DNA reads TGCAGCGTTGCCGGGACAGGGGGTATGAACACTGAAGCTTTCTTT.

This chain links TRBV29-1 with TRBJ2-3, with D possibly called TRBD1 or TRBD2 (5 bases each). V lost 8 bases to trimming and J lost 3 bases, with 18 bases between them. Germline lookup yields CDR1 SQVTM and CDR2 ANQGSEA. This CDR3 is 14 amino acids long. The CDR3 protein is CSFRGAGGTDTQYF. The CDR3 region has the DNA TGCAGCTTCCGAGGGGCTGGGGGAACAGATACGCAGTATTTT.

V is TRBV7-2 and J is TRBJ1-5; perhaps TRBD1 as D (5 bases). The CDR3 has 12 amino acids. V lost 2 bases and J lost 11, with 10 bases in between. In germline, CDR1 is SGHTA, CDR2 FQGNSA. The CDR3 DNA reads TGTGCCAGCAGCTTACAGGGAGGGTCCCAGCATTTT. Its translation is CASSLQGGSQHF.

The chain employs TRBV9 and TRBJ2-5; perhaps TRBD2 as D (6 bases). The CDR3 consists of 18 residues. Germline CDR1 reads SGDLS; CDR2 reads YYNGEE. Trimming cost V 0 bases and J 5 bases, with 23 bases left between them. The CDR3 nucleotides are TGTGCCAGCAGCGTAGGGATTAGGAGGGACCCAGGGTTCGAGACCCAGTACTTC. This sequence encodes CASSVGIRRDPGFETQYF.

The rearrangement joins TRBV20-1 to TRBJ2-7; tentative D call: TRBD2 (6 bases). V lost 2 bases to trimming and J lost 7 bases, with 9 bases between them. This CDR3 region has 11 residues. Germline V lookup: CDR1 DFQATT, CDR2 SNEGSKA (reference sequence). For the CDR3, the DNA is TGCAGTGCTAGAACGGGAGAGGAGCAGTACTTC. Translating it yields CSARTGEEQYF.

The chain combines TRBV11-2 with TRBJ2-3; 10 positions agree with TRBD2. The CDR3 spans 14 residues. V lost 5 bases to trimming and J lost 4 bases; unmatched junction nucleotides: 3. Per the germline V gene, CDR1 is SGHAT and CDR2 is FQNNGV. DNA for the CDR3: TGTGCCAGCAGCCGACTAGCGGGTGCAGATACGCAGTATTTT. Translation: CASSRLAGADTQYF.

The V gene is TRBV20-1, the J gene TRBJ2-7; 10 nucleotides align to TRBD1. Germline CDR1 reads DFQATT; CDR2 reads SNEGSKA (reference sequence). The CDR3 consists of 15 residues. After removal of 3 bases from V and 2 bases from J, the junction contained 7 bases not matched to a gene. The CDR3 region is CSASRGQGLPYEQYF. The CDR3 DNA sequence: TGCAGTGCTAGCCGGGGACAGGGGCTCCCCTACGAGCAGTACTTC.

This rearrangement joins TRBV18 to TRBJ2-7; 8 nucleotides line up with TRBD2. The CDR3 runs to 16 residues. After removal of 1 base from V and 3 bases from J, the junction contained 8 bases not matched to a gene. The germline CDR1 and CDR2 sequences are KGHSH and LQKENI. For the CDR3, the DNA is TGTGCCAGCTCACCACATCCAGCGGGGGCTCTCTACGAGCAGTACTTC. Its protein is CASSPHPAGALYEQYF.

The DNA of the CDR3 is TGTGCCAGCAGATTCACAGATACGCAGTATTTT. Translating gives CASRFTDTQYF. The J gene is TRBJ2-3, the V gene TRBV6-5; D is undetermined. The germline gives CDR1 MNHEY, CDR2 SVGAGI. Trimming removed 6 bases at V and 2 bases at J, with 3 bases between. The CDR3 is 11 amino acids.

This chain uses TRBV20-1 with TRBJ1-3; D is ambiguous. V dropped 3 bases and J dropped 1 base, with 10 bases sitting between them. Germline loops: CDR1 DFQATT, CDR2 SNEGSKA (reference sequence). The CDR3 consists of 14 residues. The chain's CDR3 is CSASKRESGNTIYF. The CDR3 region has the DNA TGCAGTGCTAGTAAGCGGGAATCTGGAAACACCATATATTTT.

The chain recombines TRBV20-1 with TRBJ1-1; D gene uncertain. Germline CDR1 reads DFQATT; CDR2 reads SNEGSKA (reference sequence). V was clipped by 0 bases and J by 10 bases, with 12 bases between them. The CDR3 sequence is 12 residues long. CDR3 amino acids: CSARDPGIRAFF. The CDR3 DNA is TGCAGTGCTAGAGATCCGGGGATCAGAGCTTTCTTT.

This chain connects TRBV12-3 or TRBV12-4 to TRBJ1-4, with D possibly TRBD1 on 5 matching bases. This CDR3 has 16 residues. V lost 3 bases, J lost 8 bases, and 19 bases lay in between. CDR3 in DNA: TGTGCCAGCAGTTTGTTCAGGGCCGTAGGGCGCGAAAAACTGTTTTTT. Amino acids: CASSLFRAVGREKLFF.

This clonotype came up once. This chain uses TRBV30 with TRBJ1-5; weak D call: TRBD1 (5 bases). Trimming took off 4 bases at V and 4 bases at J, with 11 bases between the two ends. Germline CDR1 and CDR2: GTSNPN and SVGIG (reference sequence). CDR3 size: 13 residues. The CDR3 bases are TGTGCCTGGACTCCAGGACATAATCAGCCCCAGCATTTT. Protein sequence: CAWTPGHNQPQHF.

The J gene is TRBJ1-1, the V gene TRBV7-3; 10 nucleotides match TRBD1. This CDR3 is built from 14 residues. Germline loops: CDR1 SGHTA, CDR2 FQGTGA. V gave up 6 bases and J gave up 5 bases; unmatched junction bases: 6. The CDR3, as DNA: TGTGCCAGCAGGGATCGACAGGGGGCTACTGAAGCTTTCTTT. This gives the protein CASRDRQGATEAFF.

The chain employs TRBV7-2 and TRBJ1-2; 11 nucleotides align to TRBD1. CDR1 is SGHTA and CDR2 is FQGNSA in the germline V gene. This CDR3 has 17 amino acids. The junction had 8 bases not matched to a gene; V was cut back by 3 bases and J by 2 bases. The CDR3 protein is CASSLLWDRGKNYGYTF. As DNA, the CDR3 is TGTGCCAGCAGCTTGCTATGGGACAGGGGGAAGAACTATGGCTACACCTTC. The full variable domain, rest sourced from reference TRBV7-2 and TRBJ1-2, is GAGVSQSPSNKVTEKGKDVELRCDPISGHTALYWYRQSLGQGLEFLIYFQGNSAPDKSGLPSDRFSAERTGGSVSTLTIQRTQQEDSAVYLCASSLLWDRGKNYGYTFGSGTRLTVV.

The chain couples TRBV9 to TRBJ2-2; 11 bases fit TRBD1. CDR3 length: 17 residues. Germline values: CDR1 SGDLS, CDR2 YYNGEE. V was pared by 0 bases and J by 7 bases, with 8 bases of the junction left unmatched. DNA for the CDR3: TGTGCCAGCAGCGTAGGGGCCGGACAGGGGGCAGTCGGGGAGCTGTTTTTT. It codes for CASSVGAGQGAVGELFF.

The chain couples TRBV6-2 or TRBV6-3 to TRBJ2-1; the match to TRBD2 covers 8 bases. Trimming at V came to 5 bases and at J to 4 bases, leaving 4 bases not matched to a gene. CDR1 and CDR2 (germline): MNHEY, SVGEGT. CDR3 length: 14 amino acids. The chain's CDR3 is CASSLPGGYNEQFF. DNA of the CDR3: TGTGCCAGCAGTCTTCCGGGAGGGTACAATGAGCAGTTCTTC.

This chain uses TRBV15 with TRBJ1-2; tentatively, D is TRBD1 (6 bases). Trimming cost V 8 bases and J 1 base, with 14 bases left between them. Germline values: CDR1 LNHNV, CDR2 YYDKDF (reference sequence). The CDR3 is made up of 14 amino acids. CDR3 sequence (DNA): TGTGCCACCTCAGATTACAGGGTTAACTATGGCTACACCTTC. Amino acid sequence: CATSDYRVNYGYTF.

V is TRBV20-1 and J is TRBJ2-3; TRBD2 matches at 8 bases. The CDR3 consists of 18 residues. J gave up 5 bases and V 0 bases, and 16 bases lay outside the gene matches. Germline V gene sequence: CDR1 DFQATT, CDR2 SNEGSKA (reference sequence). CDR3 bases: TGCAGTGCTAGAGATCTCTACCATCCGGGGGGGCCAAAAGATACGCAGTATTTT. Its protein product is CSARDLYHPGGPKDTQYF.

There are a few counts of this clonotype. V usage is TRBV29-1 and J usage is TRBJ1-2, with D perhaps matching TRBD1 (5 bases). The V end was cut by 7 bases, the J end by 8 bases, with 14 bases between. The V gene's germline CDR1 is SQVTM and CDR2 ANQGSEA. The CDR3 covers 11 residues. CDR3 residues: CSAERGEGYTF. The DNA for the CDR3 is TGCAGCGCTGAGAGGGGAGAGGGCTACACCTTC.

The chain links TRBV11-2 to TRBJ2-3; 16 bases fit TRBD2. The CDR3 has 21 amino acids. The V and J ends lost 5 bases and 4 bases, in that order; junction bases with no gene match: 18. Germline V CDR1 and CDR2: SGHAT, FQNNGV. The CDR3 coding sequence is TGTGCCAGCAGCCCAATTGGCGCGCACCAGGGACTAGCGGGGGGGCCAGATACGCAGTATTTT. Translation: CASSPIGAHQGLAGGPDTQYF.

The chain joins TRBV20-1 to TRBJ2-2, with 11 positions matching TRBD1. With 3 bases clipped from V and 6 bases from J, the junction kept 12 bases outside the gene matches. Germline V gene lookup returns CDR1 DFQATT and CDR2 SNEGSKA (reference sequence). This CDR3 contains 17 residues. CDR3 sequence reads: CSARGGTGGKGSGELFF. The CDR3 DNA reads as TGCAGTGCTAGGGGGGGGACAGGGGGTAAGGGTTCCGGGGAGCTGTTTTTT.

Written as DNA, the CDR3 is TGTGCCAGCAGCCAAGATTGGAGGGGACAGACGCCTCAAGAGACCCAGTACTTC. Translation gives CASSQDWRGQTPQETQYF. The chain links TRBV3-1 to TRBJ2-5; D may be TRBD1 (7 bases). CDR1 and CDR2 (germline): LGHDT, YNNKEL (reference sequence). V was shortened by 0 bases and J by 2 bases, with 19 bases between the two germline ends. The CDR3 is made up of 18 amino acids.